This T cell receptor (beta chain) was sequenced during a study of T cells in Graves' hyperthyroidism and ophthalmopathy. General study results and limits: Blood also held most thyroid clonotypes expanded beyond 0.001.

Per the germline V gene, CDR1 is LNHDA and CDR2 is SQIVND (reference sequence). V was cut by 4 bases and J by 3 bases, with 10 bases left in between. The CDR3 has 14 amino acids. TCR beta CDR3 regions were amplified from RNA transcripts. The HTBI primer set served for first-round RT-PCR of the TCR CDR3. TCRdb processed the multiplex PCR reads anew with MiXCR; each CDR3 protein has one entry. This table has about 300,000 distinct CDR3 sequences, around a sixth appearing once. Graves' hyperthyroidism is called stable when ophthalmopathy does not progress within 18 months. The study left out patients who had uncontrolled infection, other autoimmune disease, pregnancy or lactation. Fresh peripheral blood, approximately 10 ml, was the source of the PBMCs. This clonotype came up a few times. Its antigen is undetermined.

This receptor was identified in a young man with Graves' hyperthyroidism. Sequenced material: blood. This chain connects TRBV19 to TRBJ1-5; perhaps TRBD1 as D (6 bases). DNA for the CDR3: TGTGCCAGTAGTACAACAGGGCCCAATCAGCCCCAGCATTTT. It is translated as CASSTTGPNQPQHF.